The rows below give T cell receptor beta chains drawn from one sample of a study of T cell responses to AZD1222 COVID-19 vaccine. Libraries were prepared by immunoSEQ multiplex PCR; TCRdb keeps only in-frame clonotypes and omits some of them. The sample has 95,000 to 150,000 clones; around 90% are singletons. The specimen was peripheral blood, collected on day 0 of AZD1222 vaccination. The receptors here all came from an adult in good health. The CDR3 runs from the conserved cysteine through the conserved F or W. The D gene is left open where the match is weak. Clone size is stated in some rows and not others, as once, few, many or a class when expanded.

clone_size	j_call	v_call	d_call	cdr3_nt	cdr3_aa
-	TRBJ1-1	TRBV5-4	-	TGTGCCAGCAGCTCTTTGAGAGGCGGCACTGAAGCTTTCTTT	CASSSLRGGTEAFF
-	TRBJ2-7	TRBV7-9	-	TGTGCCAGCAGCCCCAAACAGGGAACCTACGAGCAGTACTTC	CASSPKQGTYEQYF
-	TRBJ1-2	TRBV9	-	TGTGCCAGCAGCGTAGGGGGTTTGGAGGGGTACTATGGCTACACCTTC	CASSVGGLEGYYGYTF
-	TRBJ2-1	TRBV27	-	TGTGCCAGCAGTTCCGGGCCCCAGGAGCAGTTCTTC	CASSSGPQEQFF
once	TRBJ2-1	TRBV29-1	-	TGCAGCGCTGGGCGGGACAATGAGCAGTTCTTC	CSAGRDNEQFF
-	TRBJ2-2	TRBV7-9	-	TGTGCCAGCAGCATAAGGACCGGGGAGCTGTTTTTT	CASSIRTGELFF
few	TRBJ2-7	TRBV4-3	-	TGCGCCAGCAGCCAAGATCGGGCGAGGGCAGGCAACGAGCAGTACTTC	CASSQDRARAGNEQYF
-	TRBJ2-5	TRBV7-2	-	TGTGCCAGCAGCTTTGTACTAGGTGGAGAGACCCAGTACTTC	CASSFVLGGETQYF
few	TRBJ1-5	TRBV6-1	-	TGTGCCAGCAGTGAAGTAATGGCAGGCAATCAGCCCCAGCATTTT	CASSEVMAGNQPQHF
-	TRBJ2-7	TRBV24-1	TRBD1	TGTGCCACCAGTGATTCGGCCAGGGGGACCTACGAGCAGTACTTC	CATSDSARGTYEQYF
-	TRBJ1-1	TRBV5-1	-	TGCGCCAGCAGCCTCGATGGCGGCACTGAAGCTTTCTTT	CASSLDGGTEAFF
-	TRBJ1-4	TRBV25-1	-	TGTGCCAGCAGTGTCCCATTGCGTAGGGGTGATGAAAAACTGTTTTTT	CASSVPLRRGDEKLFF
-	TRBJ2-1	TRBV11-1	TRBD2	TGTGCCAGCAGCTTAGCTGATAGCGGGGCGAGCTCCTACAATGAGCAGTTCTTC	CASSLADSGASSYNEQFF
-	TRBJ2-3	TRBV6-4	-	TGTGCCAGCATACGGAGAGGCACAGATACGCAGTATTTT	CASIRRGTDTQYF
-	TRBJ2-4	TRBV5-1	-	TGCGCCAGCAGCTTCAAATATATAGACAAAGCCAAAAACATTCAGTACTTC	CASSFKYIDKAKNIQYF
-	TRBJ2-7	TRBV12-3/TRBV12-4	-	TGTGCCAGCAGTTTGGGTATTCGCGAGCAGTACTTC	CASSLGIREQYF
-	TRBJ2-7	TRBV18	-	TGTGCCAGCTCACCACCGTTTGGGTCCTACGAGCAGTACTTC	CASSPPFGSYEQYF
few	TRBJ1-4	TRBV28	TRBD1	TGTGCCAGCAGTTTAATAACAGGGGCCGAAAAACTGTTTTTT	CASSLITGAEKLFF
-	TRBJ1-1	TRBV5-4	TRBD1	TGTGCCAGCAGCCCTCGACAGGGGTCGAACACTGAAGCTTTCTTT	CASSPRQGSNTEAFF
-	TRBJ2-1	TRBV5-1	TRBD2	TGCGCCAGCAGCCATCCACCGGGACTAGCGGGAGGAGGAGCCTACAATGAGCAGTTCTTC	CASSHPPGLAGGGAYNEQFF
-	TRBJ1-6	TRBV11-2	-	TGTGCCAGCAGCCCTCGGGGGGGGGCTGGATCACCCCTCCACTTT	CASSPRGGAGSPLHF
-	TRBJ1-1	TRBV7-6	-	TGTGCCAGCAGCTTAGCGCAAAGGGCAGACACTGAAGCTTTCTTT	CASSLAQRADTEAFF
-	TRBJ1-5	TRBV2	TRBD1	TGTGCCAGCAGTGGGACAGGGGTTTTCTATAGCAATCAGCCCCAGCATTTT	CASSGTGVFYSNQPQHF
-	TRBJ2-7	TRBV12-3/TRBV12-4	-	TGTGCCAGCAGTTTAGGCACCTACGAGCAGTACTTC	CASSLGTYEQYF
-	TRBJ1-5	TRBV15	TRBD1	TGTGCCACCAGCATCCGGACAGGGGACAATCAGCCCCAGCATTTT	CATSIRTGDNQPQHF
-	TRBJ2-5	TRBV4-1	-	TGCGCCAGCAGCCAAGCACAGACTGTAACCCAGTACTTC	CASSQAQTVTQYF
-	TRBJ2-7	TRBV4-1	-	TGCGCCAGCAGCCAAGGTCTCCGGCGATACGAGCAGTACTTC	CASSQGLRRYEQYF
-	TRBJ2-3	TRBV5-6	-	TGTGCCAGCAGCATCCACAGGGATATAACAGATACGCAGTATTTT	CASSIHRDITDTQYF
once	TRBJ1-1	TRBV30	-	TGTGCCTGGCTTCCTCGGTTGAACACTGAAGCTTTCTTT	CAWLPRLNTEAFF
-	TRBJ2-1	TRBV9	TRBD1	TGTGCCAGCAGCGGTGGACAGGTCCCCCTCCCCAATGAGCAGTTCTTC	CASSGGQVPLPNEQFF
-	TRBJ2-1	TRBV6-4	TRBD2	TGTGCCAGCAGTGACGGACTAGCGGGTTACAATGAGCAGTTCTTC	CASSDGLAGYNEQFF
few	TRBJ2-7	TRBV11-1	-	TGTGCCAGCAGCTCCAGGGGCTCCTACGAGCAGTACTTC	CASSSRGSYEQYF
-	TRBJ1-5	TRBV27	TRBD1	TGTGCCAGCAGTGCGTCACAGGGGAGTAGTCAGCCCCAGCATTTT	CASSASQGSSQPQHF
once	TRBJ2-7	TRBV29-1	TRBD2	TGCAGCGTTGAAGATCATCTAGCGGGATCCCCTCTCGAGCAGTACTTC	CSVEDHLAGSPLEQYF
-	TRBJ2-7	TRBV2	TRBD1	TGTGCCAGCAGCCGGGACAGGGACGAGCAGTACTTC	CASSRDRDEQYF
-	TRBJ1-3	TRBV29-1	-	TGCAGCGTTGAAAAGGGAAACACCATATATTTT	CSVEKGNTIYF
-	TRBJ2-7	TRBV5-1	TRBD1	TGCGCCAGCAGCATCCAGACAGGGGCCCATTACGAGCAGTACTTC	CASSIQTGAHYEQYF
-	TRBJ1-2	TRBV7-9	-	TGTGCCAGCAGCTTAGATGCGGGACTCCTTGGCTACACCTTC	CASSLDAGLLGYTF
-	TRBJ1-1	TRBV9	-	TGTGCCAGCAGCGTAGTCCCGGCGGACACTGAAGCTTTCTTT	CASSVVPADTEAFF
-	TRBJ1-3	TRBV18	TRBD1	TGTGCCAGCTCACCACCGGGACAGGGGGTAAACACCATATATTTT	CASSPPGQGVNTIYF
few	TRBJ1-2	TRBV6-5	TRBD1	TGTGCCAGCAGTTACTCGCGGGACAGACGATATGGCTACACCTTC	CASSYSRDRRYGYTF
once	TRBJ2-5	TRBV4-2	-	TGTGCCAGCAGCCAAGTTTTACAGGTGACCCAAGAGACCCAGTACTTC	CASSQVLQVTQETQYF
-	TRBJ2-2	TRBV18	TRBD1	TGTGCCAGCTCACCTGAGGGACAGGGAGCCGGGGAGCTGTTTTTT	CASSPEGQGAGELFF
-	TRBJ1-6	TRBV30	TRBD1	TGTGCCTGGGAACAGGGGACCTATAATTCACCCCTCCACTTT	CAWEQGTYNSPLHF